These 14 T cell receptor beta chains came from one sample sequenced in a study of T-cell reconstitution after alpha-beta-depleted transplantation in children. It was with unique molecular identifiers that the TCRbeta library was prepared. TCRdb processed the PCR reads anew with MiXCR; each CDR3 protein has one entry. The sample comprises around 200,000 distinct CDR3 sequences, approximately 17% of which are singletons, and 43% rests with the top ten. The source material was PBMCs, mostly from graft donor cells, sampled 360 days after TCRalphabeta/CD19-depleted stem cell transplant. These receptor sequences come from a male patient between 2 and 10 years old who had a stem cell transplant for acute lymphoblastic leukemia, so the T cells may come from the graft donor.

The genes are TRBV20-1 and TRBJ1-4; D gene ambiguous. The CDR3 length is 16 residues. Trimming left V 0 bases short and J 4 bases short, with 15 bases between. The germline gives CDR1 DFQATT, CDR2 SNEGSKA (reference sequence). The chain's CDR3 is CSARDLYQLFNEKLFF. As DNA, the CDR3 is TGCAGTGCTAGAGATTTATATCAGCTCTTTAATGAAAAACTGTTTTTT.

The chain carries TRBV7-6 and TRBJ1-1; TRBD1 is a possible D gene (5 bases). V lost 5 bases to trimming and J lost 6 bases, with 13 bases between them. The germline V gene has CDR1 SGHVS and CDR2 FNYEAQ. CDR3 length: 13 amino acids. The CDR3 bases are TGTGCCAGCAGCCCCCGCTGGGGCCCTGAAGCTTTCTTT. Amino acids: CASSPRWGPEAFF.

This clonotype has a count of ten or more. V is TRBV29-1 and J is TRBJ1-2, with TRBD1 identical over 7 bases. The ends lost 5 bases at V and 0 bases at J; junction bases unmatched: 15. Germline CDR1 reads SQVTM; CDR2 reads ANQGSEA. CDR3 length equals 17 residues. CDR3: CSVRTPFGTASNYGYTF. For the CDR3, the DNA is TGCAGCGTTCGTACCCCCTTCGGGACAGCTTCTAACTATGGCTACACCTTC.

This clonotype was seen once. This sequence joins TRBV5-1 and TRBJ1-1, with 12 bases fitting TRBD1. The CDR3 has 18 residues. The V segment lost 4 bases and the J segment 6 bases; nucleotides outside the gene matches: 16. Per the germline V gene, CDR1 is SGHRS and CDR2 is YFSETQ. CDR3 in DNA: TGCGCCAGCAGCAACCGGGGACAGGGGGCTTTAAGCAGCGCTGAAGCTTTCTTT. As protein: CASSNRGQGALSSAEAFF.

This clonotype was counted only a few times. At one boundary the junction diverges from the germline segment, which might be a read error. The gene calls are TRBV12-3 or TRBV12-4 and TRBJ1-2, with 8 bases identical to TRBD1. This CDR3 is 12 amino acids long. CDR3 sequence (DNA): TGTGCCAGCAGTAAAGGGACAGGACTACTTCGATTC. Translated, it gives CASSKGTGLLRF.

In its sample, this clonotype was seen many times. J is TRBJ1-1 and V is TRBV5-1; a weak D match, TRBD1 (6 bases). The germline V and J ends were trimmed by 0 bases and 1 base, with 10 bases remaining between them. CDR1 is SGHRS and CDR2 is YFSETQ in the germline V gene. The CDR3 length is 15 residues. The CDR3 protein is CASSLGGGRNTEAFF. In DNA, the CDR3 is TGCGCCAGCAGCTTGGGCGGGGGCAGGAACACTGAAGCTTTCTTT.

This clonotype occurred a few times. The V and J genes are TRBV6-2 or TRBV6-3 and TRBJ2-7; a possible D gene is TRBD1 (6 bases). Between the trimmed V and J ends, which lost 4 bases and 3 bases, there was a span of 13 bases. Germline V gene sequence: CDR1 MNHEY, CDR2 SVGEGT. The CDR3 is 14 amino acids. CDR3 protein: CASSFLGQSYEQYF. The CDR3 bases are TGTGCCAGCAGTTTTTTAGGACAGAGCTACGAGCAGTACTTC.

This clonotype has just a few counts. The chain uses TRBV27 and TRBJ2-4, with TRBD1 identical over 7 bases. The CDR3 has 18 amino acids. J gave up 7 bases and V 6 bases, and 21 bases lay outside the gene matches. Germline V lookup: CDR1 MNHEY, CDR2 SMNVEV (reference sequence). The CDR3: CASRKLRTSTGIWNIQYF. In DNA, the CDR3 is TGTGCCAGCAGGAAGTTAAGAACCTCGACAGGGATTTGGAACATTCAGTACTTC.

The table lists this clonotype with a few counts. The chain has TRBV6-2 or TRBV6-3 and TRBJ1-2; TRBD1 aligns across 7 bases. The V gene end was trimmed by 5 bases and the J gene end by 2 bases; junction bases not matched to a gene: 8. CDR1 MNHEY and CDR2 SVGEGT come from the germline V gene. CDR3 length: 15 amino acids. In nucleotides, the CDR3 is TGTGCCAGCAGTACCGGGACAGCAGGGAACTATGGCTACACCTTC. This encodes CASSTGTAGNYGYTF.

The sample holds a few counts of this clonotype. V is TRBV28 and J is TRBJ2-2; a weak D match, TRBD2 (6 bases). The CDR3 runs to 13 residues. Trimming left V 6 bases short and J 6 bases short, with 11 bases between. Looked up from germline, CDR1 is MDHEN and CDR2 is SYDVKM. Written as DNA, the CDR3 is TGTGCCAGCAGCCCCCGCGGGGCCGGGGAGCTGTTTTTT. Its translation: CASSPRGAGELFF.

This clonotype was counted only a few times. This sequence joins TRBV19 and TRBJ2-5, with D tentatively TRBD1 (5 bases). The length of the CDR3 is 12 residues. The V and J ends lost 3 bases and 4 bases respectively, with 6 bases between them. Germline CDR1 and CDR2: LNHDA and SQIVND (reference sequence). The CDR3 reads CASSIRGETQYF. The CDR3 DNA reads TGTGCCAGTAGTATTAGGGGAGAGACCCAGTACTTC.

This clonotype was observed a handful of times. In nucleotides, the CDR3 is TGTGCCAGCAGCCCGGACAGGGAGACCCAGTACTTC. It is translated as CASSPDRETQYF. The chain employs TRBV5-6 and TRBJ2-5, with 7 bases that match TRBD1. CDR1 is SGHDT, CDR2 YYEEEE, per germline. The junction had 2 bases not matched to a gene; V was cut back by 4 bases and J by 5 bases. This CDR3 has 12 amino acids.

As concerns this clonotype: Its ends do not fully match the called genes, so a read error is possible. The chain employs TRBV7-7 and TRBJ2-5, with 8 bases matching TRBD2. Germline-derived CDR1 and CDR2 are SSHAT and FNYEAQ (reference sequence). The CDR3 extends over 13 amino acids. CDR3 sequence (DNA): TGTGCTAGCAGCTCGGGAGGGTTTGCGTCCCAGTACTTC. Translating it yields CASSSGGFASQYF.

The rearrangement links TRBV7-2 to TRBJ2-5; TRBD2 matches 11 bases. Germline V lookup: CDR1 SGHTA, CDR2 FQGNSA. The V gene end was trimmed by 5 bases and the J gene end by 0 bases; junction bases not matched to a gene: 5. The CDR3 extends over 16 amino acids. CDR3 coding DNA: TGTGCCAGCAGCGGACTAGCGGGTGAATACCAAGAGACCCAGTACTTC. The encoded protein is CASSGLAGEYQETQYF.